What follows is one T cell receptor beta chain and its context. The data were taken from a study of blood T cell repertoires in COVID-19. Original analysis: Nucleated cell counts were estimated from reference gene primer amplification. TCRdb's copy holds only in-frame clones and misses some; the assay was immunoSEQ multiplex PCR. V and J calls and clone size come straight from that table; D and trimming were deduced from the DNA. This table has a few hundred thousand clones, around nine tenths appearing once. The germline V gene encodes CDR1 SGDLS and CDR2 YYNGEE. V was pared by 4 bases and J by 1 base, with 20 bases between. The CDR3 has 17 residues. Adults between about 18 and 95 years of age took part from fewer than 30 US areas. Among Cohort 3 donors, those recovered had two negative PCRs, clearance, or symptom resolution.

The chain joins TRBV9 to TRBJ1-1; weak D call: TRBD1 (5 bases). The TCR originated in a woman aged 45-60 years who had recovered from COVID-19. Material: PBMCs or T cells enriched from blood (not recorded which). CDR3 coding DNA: TGTGCCAGCAGCCGGGGGTCGGCAGGGCCCTCGAACACTGAAGCTTTCTTT. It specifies CASSRGSAGPSNTEAFF.